A single sample gave rise to the 9 T cell receptor beta chains below, sequenced in a study of T cell repertoires in ileal Crohn's disease. Measured with immunoSEQ multiplex PCR; TCRdb has only the in-frame clones, and not every one. The sample lists thousands of clones; 75% to 85% were seen once. Time point of the sample: proximal margin of the surgical specimen (macroscopically non-inflamed). Sequenced material: ileal tissue. Receptors were obtained from an adult with Crohn's disease.

This sequence joins TRBV29-1 and TRBJ2-1; maybe TRBD2 (5 bases). The CDR3 runs 13 residues. Germline V gene data show CDR1 as SQVTM and CDR2 as ANQGSEA. The V gene lost 5 bases and the J gene lost 4 bases, with 12 bases spanning the gap. The CDR3, as DNA: TGCAGCGTTATACGGGGAACGTACAATGAGCAGTTCTTC. It codes for CSVIRGTYNEQFF.

V usage is TRBV30 and J usage is TRBJ1-4; possible D gene TRBD1, 5 bases. The germline gives CDR1 GTSNPN, CDR2 SVGIG (reference sequence). Trimming left V 1 base short and J 3 bases short, with 15 bases between. This CDR3 spans 16 amino acids. The CDR3 loop reads CAWSAPLRTSNEKLFF. The CDR3 DNA is TGTGCCTGGAGTGCTCCCCTCCGGACATCTAATGAAAAACTGTTTTTT.

The rearrangement joins TRBV2 to TRBJ2-7; 8 bases are a match to TRBD2. The germline gives CDR1 SNHLY, CDR2 FYNNEI. The CDR3 has 13 amino acids. V lost 10 bases to trimming and J lost 2 bases; unmatched junction nucleotides: 7. In DNA, the CDR3 is TGTGCCACATCACTAGCGGAGACCTACGAGCAGTACTTC. Protein product: CATSLAETYEQYF.

This sequence joins TRBV5-1 and TRBJ2-5; the D gene could be TRBD1 or TRBD2 (5 bases each). CDR1 SGHRS and CDR2 YFSETQ come from the germline V gene. With 3 bases removed from V and 4 bases from J, the gap between germline ends came to 16 bases. The CDR3 is made up of 15 amino acids. The CDR3: CASSSPGTRRETQYF. The CDR3 coding sequence is TGCGCCAGCAGCTCACCCGGGACGAGGAGAGAGACCCAGTACTTC.

The sample holds a few counts of this clone. This sequence joins TRBV7-6 and TRBJ2-5; D remains ambiguous. V lost 1 base to trimming and J lost 4 bases, with 13 bases between them. This CDR3 is built from 15 residues. Germline CDR1 reads SGHVS; CDR2 reads FNYEAQ. The CDR3: CASSLGSRNLETQYF. CDR3 DNA sequence: TGTGCCAGCAGCTTAGGGAGTCGGAACTTAGAGACCCAGTACTTC.

This chain uses TRBV19 with TRBJ1-5, with D maybe TRBD1 (5 bases). Germline V CDR1 and CDR2: LNHDA, SQIVND (reference sequence). The germline V and J ends were trimmed by 4 bases and 8 bases, with 15 bases remaining between them. The CDR3 contains 14 residues. CDR3 sequence: CASSTGQSIKPQHF. Written as DNA, the CDR3 is TGTGCCAGTAGTACTGGACAATCAATCAAGCCCCAGCATTTT.

This clone was seen a few times. The DNA for the CDR3 is TGTGCCAGCAGCTTAGATGGCTCTTCACCCCTCCACTTT. Amino acids: CASSLDGSSPLHF. This rearrangement joins TRBV7-9 to TRBJ1-6, with D hard to call. CDR3 length: 13 residues. Trimming took off 1 base at V and 9 bases at J, with 7 bases between the two ends. Germline lookup yields CDR1 SEHNR and CDR2 FQNEAQ (reference sequence).

The CDR3 DNA reads as TGTGCCAGCAGTTTTGCCATCGCGCAGTACTTC. Its protein is CASSFAIAQYF. The genes are TRBV28 and TRBJ2-7; no clear D gene. The CDR3 is 11 residues long. Germline-derived CDR1 and CDR2 are MDHEN and SYDVKM. V was clipped by 3 bases and J by 9 bases, with 9 bases between them. Full variable domain (missing parts from reference TRBV28 and TRBJ2-7): DVKVTQSSRYLVKRTGEKVFLECVQDMDHENMFWYRQDPGLGLRLIYFSYDVKMKEKGDIPEGYSVSREKKERFSLILESASTNQTSMYLCASSFAIAQYFGPGTRLTVT.

The chain is built from TRBV6-5 and TRBJ1-2; D ambiguous. Germline CDR1 and CDR2: MNHEY and SVGAGI. The V and J ends lost 6 bases and 2 bases respectively, with 10 bases between them. This CDR3 has 13 residues. The CDR3 sequence: CASSPDGNYGYTF. In nucleotides, the CDR3 is TGTGCCAGCAGCCCGGACGGAAACTATGGCTACACCTTC.